This T cell receptor beta chain was identified during a study of cytomegalovirus exposure and HLA in healthy donors. Study details: Assignment to the Caucasian-associated ancestry cluster applied to approximately 80% of the 350 to 500 genotyped donors. Study outcomes and limitations: Looking again later, the authors saw that most CMV-associated TCR beta chains seemed HLA-restricted.

Trimming removed 4 bases at V and 5 bases at J, with 12 bases between. CDR3 length: 14 amino acids. The germline CDR1 and CDR2 sequences are SGHRS and YFSETQ. A remark on this clone: Its specificity is unknown.

In the PCR, 60 Vbeta and 13 Jbeta primers were used. Sequenced by immunoSEQ multiplex PCR; TCRdb stores in-frame clones only, minus some. Of more than 100,000 clones listed, 80% are singletons. This TCR came from a female donor in good health and CMV-seropositive. Material for sequencing was PBMCs. V is TRBV5-1 and J is TRBJ1-4; weak D call: TRBD1 (6 bases). The CDR3 region is CASSRGHQNEKLFF. The CDR3 region has the DNA TGCGCCAGCAGCCGGGGACACCAGAATGAAAAACTGTTTTTT.